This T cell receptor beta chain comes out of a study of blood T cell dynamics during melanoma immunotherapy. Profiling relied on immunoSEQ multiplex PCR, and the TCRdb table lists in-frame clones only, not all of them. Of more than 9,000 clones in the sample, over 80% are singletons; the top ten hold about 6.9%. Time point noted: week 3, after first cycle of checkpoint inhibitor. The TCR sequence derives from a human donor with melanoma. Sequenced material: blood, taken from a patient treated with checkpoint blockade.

CDR3 sequence reads: CASSTAGDETQYF. CDR3 nucleotides: TGTGCCAGCAGCACCGCAGGGGATGAGACCCAGTACTTC. V usage is TRBV25-1 and J usage is TRBJ2-5, with D maybe TRBD1 (6 bases). The ends were cut back, 6 bases at V and 5 bases at J, with 13 bases in the middle. The CDR3 covers 13 residues. In germline, CDR1 is MGHDK, CDR2 SYGVNS.